One and the same sample provided the 27 T cell receptor beta chains below, sequenced in a study of blood T cell repertoires in COVID-19. The repertoire was sequenced with immunoSEQ multiplex PCR; TCRdb's copy has only in-frame clones and lacks some. This table has about 270,000 clones, approximately 77% appearing once. The sequenced sample consisted of peripheral blood. The receptor set was obtained from a woman between 18 and 30 years old with acute or convalescent COVID-19.

This sequence joins TRBV20-1 and TRBJ2-7; D call uncertain. The CDR3 totals 12 residues. V was cut by 3 bases and J by 6 bases, with 12 bases left in between. Germline V gives CDR1 DFQATT, CDR2 SNEGSKA (reference sequence). CDR3 sequence: CSASISMAEQYF. DNA of the CDR3: TGCAGTGCTAGTATAAGTATGGCCGAGCAGTACTTC.

This clone was seen a few times. The J gene is TRBJ2-1, the V gene TRBV7-8, with 9 bases lining up with TRBD2. CDR1 and CDR2 from the germline V gene are SGHVS and FQNEAQ. The CDR3 contains 18 residues. With V trimmed by 2 bases and J by 5 bases, 13 bases remained unmatched. The CDR3 sequence is CASSLPLETSGFNNEQFF. The CDR3, as DNA: TGTGCCAGCAGCTTACCCTTAGAAACTAGCGGGTTTAACAATGAGCAGTTCTTC.

This chain links TRBV19 with TRBJ1-1; 8 bases agree with TRBD1. There are 14 residues in the CDR3. Losses at the gene ends were 5 bases for V and 4 bases for J; bases not matched to a gene: 6. Germline CDR1 reads LNHDA; CDR2 reads SQIVND (reference sequence). The CDR3 bases are TGTGCCAGTAGTTCGGACAGGGTGGCCACTGAAGCTTTCTTT. It translates to CASSSDRVATEAFF.

The rearrangement links TRBV28 to TRBJ2-5; the D is unclear. The CDR3 is 15 residues long. V was pared by 1 base and J by 4 bases, with 13 bases between. CDR1 and CDR2 (germline): MDHEN, SYDVKM. CDR3 protein: CASSLSRSLSETQYF. CDR3 DNA: TGTGCCAGCAGTTTATCTAGGAGTCTGTCAGAGACCCAGTACTTC.

This clone was picked up one time. This sequence joins TRBV6-4 and TRBJ2-6; 9 bases fit TRBD2. The CDR3 runs to 18 residues. V shed 3 bases and J 0 bases; nucleotides not matched to a gene: 6. Per germline, CDR1 MRHNA and CDR2 SNTAGT. The CDR3 DNA is TGTGCCAGCAGTGAGACTAGCGGCCCATTCTCTGGGGCCAACGTCCTGACTTTC. As protein: CASSETSGPFSGANVLTF.

V is TRBV2 and J is TRBJ1-1, with TRBD1 matching over 7 bases. Germline assignment: CDR1 SNHLY and CDR2 FYNNEI. This CDR3 has 12 amino acids. For the CDR3, the DNA is TGTGCTGAGCACAGGGGTGGCACTGAAGCTTTCTTT. Amino acid sequence: CAEHRGGTEAFF.

The chain recombines TRBV3-1 (or the pseudogene TRBV3-2) with TRBJ1-1; D uncertain. V gave up 1 base and J gave up 4 bases, with 13 bases separating them. Looked up from germline, CDR1 is LGHDT and CDR2 is YNNKEL (reference sequence). This CDR3 has 15 amino acids. The CDR3 region is CASSQGEARRTEAFF. Written as DNA, the CDR3 is TGTGCCAGCAGCCAAGGAGAGGCAAGGCGCACTGAAGCTTTCTTT.

This chain joins TRBV19 and TRBJ2-5; TRBD2 is a possible D gene (5 bases). Germline V gene sequence: CDR1 LNHDA, CDR2 SQIVND (reference sequence). This CDR3 region has 15 residues. The V end lost 5 bases, the J end lost 0 bases, and 13 bases lay between the germline ends. CDR3 nucleotide sequence: TGTGCCAGTAGTCGGGCCACGGGGTACCAAGAGACCCAGTACTTC. It translates to CASSRATGYQETQYF.

In this sample, this clone turned up a few times. CDR3 sequence reads: CASSPPQGEGNEQFF. The CDR3 DNA is TGTGCCAGCAGCCCTCCACAAGGGGAGGGAAATGAGCAGTTCTTC. This chain connects TRBV9 to TRBJ2-1, with TRBD2 identical over 7 bases. Germline values: CDR1 SGDLS, CDR2 YYNGEE. The CDR3 length is 15 residues. The V gene end was trimmed by 4 bases and the J gene end by 7 bases; junction bases not matched to a gene: 11. The variable domain in full, with the rest retrieved from reference TRBV9 and TRBJ2-1, is DSGVTQTPKHLITATGQRVTLRCSPRSGDLSVYWYQQSLDQGLQFLIQYYNGEERAKGNILERFSAQQFPDLHSELNLSSLELGDSALYFCASSPPQGEGNEQFFGPGTRLTVL.

The chain combines TRBV21-1 with TRBJ1-2; the table's D call, TRBD1, was not checked against the DNA. TRBV21-1 is reported as a pseudogene. The CDR3 is 12 amino acids. The CDR3 DNA sequence: TGTGCCAGCGGACTACAGGGGAATGGCTACACCTTC. This codes for CASGLQGNGYTF.

The gene calls are TRBV13 and TRBJ1-5, with D perhaps TRBD1 (6 bases). The CDR3 runs to 14 residues. The V and J ends lost 2 bases and 7 bases respectively, with 12 bases between them. Germline loops: CDR1 PRHDT, CDR2 FYEKMQ (reference sequence). In DNA, the CDR3 is TGTGCCAGCAGCTTAAGGGGGGGCAGCCAGCCCCAGCATTTT. Translated, it gives CASSLRGGSQPQHF.

The chain has TRBV9 and TRBJ2-7, with 9 bases matching TRBD2. V gave up 1 base and J gave up 3 bases; unmatched junction bases: 2. Germline CDR1 is SGDLS and CDR2 is YYNGEE. The CDR3 contains 14 residues. The CDR3 region has the DNA TGTGCCAGCAGCGTATTTAGCGGGAGCTACGAGCAGTACTTC. This translates into CASSVFSGSYEQYF.

The chain joins TRBV7-9 to TRBJ2-7, with D possibly matching TRBD1 (6 bases). Trimming removed 5 bases from V and 3 bases from J, with 11 bases in between. The CDR3 runs to 13 residues. Germline lookup yields CDR1 SEHNR and CDR2 FQNEAQ (reference sequence). In DNA, the CDR3 is TGTGCCAGCAGCCGACAGGAGAACTACGAGCAGTACTTC. Amino acids: CASSRQENYEQYF.

This chain links TRBV7-2 with TRBJ2-1; TRBD2 matches at 11 bases. The CDR3 covers 16 residues. The trim removed 5 bases at V and 1 base at J, leaving 4 bases unmatched. Germline lookup yields CDR1 SGHTA and CDR2 FQGNSA. For the CDR3, the DNA is TGTGCCAGCAGCCCTTGGACTAGCGGGTCCTACAATGAGCAGTTCTTC. Its translation: CASSPWTSGSYNEQFF. Supplemented by reference TRBV7-2 and TRBJ2-1, the full variable domain reads GAGVSQSPSNKVTEKGKDVELRCDPISGHTALYWYRQSLGQGLEFLIYFQGNSAPDKSGLPSDRFSAERTGGSVSTLTIQRTQQEDSAVYLCASSPWTSGSYNEQFFGPGTRLTVL.

The rearrangement uses TRBV3-1 (or the pseudogene TRBV3-2) and TRBJ2-3, with 8 positions matching TRBD1. The germline V gene encodes CDR1 LGHDT and CDR2 YNNKEL (reference sequence). Unmatched junction bases numbered 10, after V lost 6 bases and J lost 8 bases. The length of the CDR3 is 14 residues. The CDR3 is CASSPTGERGTQYF. DNA of the CDR3: TGTGCCAGCAGTCCGACAGGGGAACGGGGTACGCAGTATTTT.

This CDR3 reads CASSFDRGGEKLFF. In DNA form, the CDR3 reads TGTGCCAGCAGCTTCGACAGGGGGGGAGAAAAACTGTTTTTT. This chain joins TRBV7-2 and TRBJ1-4; 9 positions agree with TRBD1. Unmatched junction bases numbered 4, after V lost 3 bases and J lost 8 bases. The CDR3 spans 14 residues. Looked up from germline, CDR1 is SGHTA and CDR2 is FQGNSA.

The CDR3 sequence is CATRGQGLSTEAFF. The CDR3 DNA is TGTGCCACCAGGGGTCAGGGGCTGAGCACTGAAGCTTTCTTT. The chain combines TRBV24-1 with TRBJ1-1; tentatively, D is TRBD1 (6 bases). This CDR3 region has 14 residues. In germline, CDR1 is KGHDR, CDR2 SFDVKD. Deletions cut 7 bases from V and 4 bases from J, with 15 bases between.

This clone has only a few counts. The chain employs TRBV29-1 and TRBJ2-2; 7 bases are shared with TRBD1. The CDR3 is 17 residues long. V shed 5 bases, J shed 3 bases, and the junction held 15 bases outside the gene matches. CDR1 is SQVTM and CDR2 is ANQGSEA in the germline V gene. This CDR3 reads CSVPKPGYTGDTGELFF. CDR3 nucleotide sequence: TGCAGCGTTCCGAAACCGGGGTATACAGGGGACACCGGGGAGCTGTTTTTT.

This clone was recorded once. CDR3 DNA sequence: TGTGCCAGTAGTCCGGGACAGGTTACTAATTCACCCCTCCACTTT. It encodes CASSPGQVTNSPLHF. V usage is TRBV19 and J usage is TRBJ1-6; 8 bases line up with TRBD1. After removal of 5 bases from V and 6 bases from J, the junction contained 6 bases not matched to a gene. Germline loops: CDR1 LNHDA, CDR2 SQIVND (reference sequence). The CDR3 length is 15 residues.

Only one count was recorded for this clone. The rearrangement joins TRBV28 to TRBJ2-7; D is possibly TRBD1 (6 bases). There are 14 residues in the CDR3. CDR1 is MDHEN, CDR2 SYDVKM, per germline. V lost 3 bases and J 2 bases, leaving 11 bases between the germline ends. CDR3 sequence: CASSLAGEAYEQYF. CDR3 DNA: TGTGCCAGCAGTTTGGCAGGGGAAGCCTACGAGCAGTACTTC.

V gene TRBV2 combines with J gene TRBJ2-1; D is undetermined. There are 13 residues in the CDR3. The germline V gene has CDR1 SNHLY and CDR2 FYNNEI. V was trimmed by 4 bases and J by 5 bases, leaving 9 bases between them. The CDR3 DNA reads TGTGCCAGCAGTGCAAGACACAACAATGAGCAGTTCTTC. It translates to CASSARHNNEQFF. The entire variable domain, with the rest obtained from reference TRBV2 and TRBJ2-1, is as follows: EPEVTQTPSHQVTQMGQEVILRCVPISNHLYFYWYRQILGQKVEFLVSFYNNEISEKSEIFDDQFSVERPDGSNFTLKIRSTKLEDSAMYFCASSARHNNEQFFGPGTRLTVL.

The chain employs TRBV5-3 and TRBJ1-1; 8 bases are shared with TRBD1. TRBV5-3 is an ORF for which the function is uncertain. The CDR3 spans 17 residues. V gave up 4 bases and J gave up 3 bases; unmatched junction bases: 14. CDR3 bases: TGTGCCAGAAGCCCCGGACAGGGCCGCCGGCGGGACACTGAAGCTTTCTTT. Its protein product is CARSPGQGRRRDTEAFF.

V is TRBV29-1 and J is TRBJ2-1; TRBD2 is a possible D gene (6 bases). Trimming left V 5 bases short and J 5 bases short, with 13 bases between. This CDR3 comprises 13 residues. CDR1 and CDR2 from the germline V gene are SQVTM and ANQGSEA. The CDR3 loop reads CSVRRDPHNEQFF. The CDR3 DNA follows: TGCAGCGTTCGGCGGGACCCCCACAATGAGCAGTTCTTC.

J is TRBJ2-1 and V is TRBV6-6; 9 positions agree with TRBD2. Germline-derived CDR1 and CDR2 are MNHNY and SVGAGI (reference sequence). The junction had 17 bases not matched to a gene; V was cut back by 5 bases and J by 0 bases. The CDR3 covers 20 residues. The CDR3 nucleotides are TGTGCCAGCAGTCAATCATCGACTAGCGGAGGGCCCTACTCCTACAATGAGCAGTTCTTC. Protein product: CASSQSSTSGGPYSYNEQFF.

This CDR3 reads CASSEGTSGRALQDIQYF. The CDR3 DNA reads TGCGCCAGCAGTGAAGGGACTAGCGGGAGGGCCCTACAGGACATTCAGTACTTC. The rearrangement links TRBV10-2 to TRBJ2-4; 16 nucleotides line up with TRBD2. The CDR3 spans 18 residues. Germline lookup yields CDR1 WSHSY and CDR2 SAAADI. Germline trimming cut 3 bases from V and 8 bases from J; bases unmatched to any gene: 10.

The chain couples TRBV6-5 to TRBJ1-2, with 9 nucleotides matching TRBD1. The CDR3 has 14 residues. The ends lost 0 bases at V and 7 bases at J; junction bases unmatched: 3. CDR1 is MNHEY and CDR2 is SVGAGI in the germline V gene. This chain's CDR3 is CASSYSGQGGGYTF. CDR3 nucleotide sequence: TGTGCCAGCAGTTACTCGGGACAGGGTGGTGGCTACACCTTC.

The chain uses TRBV6-2 or TRBV6-3 and TRBJ1-5; TRBD1 agrees at 7 bases. The junction had 9 bases not matched to a gene; V was cut back by 5 bases and J by 5 bases. Germline loops: CDR1 MNHEY, CDR2 SVGEGT. CDR3 length equals 15 residues. CDR3 in amino acids: CASSDLGQPYQPQHF. The CDR3 region has the DNA TGTGCCAGCAGTGACCTGGGACAGCCATATCAGCCCCAGCATTTT.